These T cell receptor beta chains were read from a single sample in a study of T-cell reconstitution after alpha-beta-depleted transplantation in children. TCRdb re-derived calls from the PCR reads in MiXCR, one entry per CDR3 protein. The table shows about 400,000 distinct CDR3 sequences, with roughly 20% occurring only once. The sample was PBMCs from the stem cell graft donor, taken from the stem cell graft. All receptors come from a human donor who donated a stem cell graft to a child with acute myeloid leukemia. The conserved cysteine and the conserved F or W are not part of the CDR3 here. Not every row has a clone size; where given, it reads once, few, many or a size class.

TRBJ2-3	TRBV6-5	many	ASSYQDGTADTQY
TRBJ1-1	TRBV12-3/TRBV12-4	many	ATGALNTEAF
TRBJ1-5	TRBV9	-	ASTKPQH
TRBJ2-1	TRBV10-3	-	AISKTSGEGPEQF
TRBJ2-2	TRBV29-1	few	SVSGGGELF
TRBJ2-5	TRBV4-1	-	ASSLTSGVQETQY
TRBJ2-7	TRBV27	many	ASSRESGRAYEQY
TRBJ2-1	TRBV19	few	ASSTPGTSGYNEQF
TRBJ2-1	TRBV12-3/TRBV12-4	many	ASSFWEDEQF
TRBJ2-2	TRBV24-1	-	ATSTGRADTGELF
TRBJ2-1	TRBV24-1	-	ATSDPGGARYNEQF
TRBJ2-6	TRBV27	many	ASSRSSGANVLT
TRBJ2-7	TRBV29-1	many	SLGQGKIYEQY
TRBJ2-1	TRBV5-6	-	ASSRGLAVVNEQF
TRBJ2-1	TRBV25-1	-	ASSEMADRPAYNEQF
TRBJ1-1	TRBV29-1	-	SAGGTGNTEAF
TRBJ1-1	TRBV27	few	ASSLPGGNTEAF
TRBJ1-5	TRBV25-1	-	ASSERQGNQPQH
TRBJ2-4	TRBV15	few	ATSRDGGLAKNIQY
TRBJ1-4	TRBV2	-	ASSFRQGEKLF
TRBJ2-3	TRBV28	few	ASSQLAGDFQDTQY
TRBJ2-4	TRBV20-1	-	SARAMASEGAKNIQY
TRBJ2-5	TRBV6-6	many	ASSFGQQETQY
TRBJ2-6	TRBV28	-	ASSYVGGSGANVLT
TRBJ2-3	TRBV20-1	-	SARDVTVTDTQY
TRBJ2-2	TRBV6-1	few	ASSEGAPGLGGELF
TRBJ2-3	TRBV20-1	many	SAQKDRGTDTQY
TRBJ2-1	TRBV7-2	-	ASSLEARFYEQF
TRBJ2-3	TRBV7-2	-	ASSLSPTRDRSY
TRBJ2-1	TRBV12-3/TRBV12-4	many	ASTYQPDTFSYNEQF
TRBJ2-7	TRBV20-1	once	SAVLASQYEQY
TRBJ1-4	TRBV29-1	-	SVDGPEKLF
TRBJ2-1	TRBV20-1	many	SARSLAGNNEQF
TRBJ2-6	TRBV21-1	-	ASSPRRGLGANVLT
TRBJ1-2	TRBV27	once	ASSLSGLGYGYT
TRBJ1-1	TRBV29-1	few	SGGVRGNTEAF
TRBJ2-7	TRBV25-1	-	ASSGPGTSGTYEQY
TRBJ2-4	TRBV6-2/TRBV6-3	few	ASSYSKAGKSRNIQY
TRBJ1-3	TRBV4-3	-	ASSQDHRATGNTIY
TRBJ1-2	TRBV20-1	-	SALVDGYYGYT
TRBJ2-1	TRBV5-1	few	ASSQYSDNNEQF
TRBJ2-2	TRBV11-3	-	ASSLVRSSESCF
TRBJ1-1	TRBV6-5	-	ASSYLGLGTEAF
TRBJ2-3	TRBV4-1	few	ASSPTSIGTDTQY
TRBJ2-1	TRBV20-1	many	SARLAGLSNEQF
TRBJ2-1	TRBV15	few	ATSRDLREEQF
TRBJ1-1	TRBV12-3/TRBV12-4	-	ASSRRDSNTEAF
TRBJ1-5	TRBV20-1	many	SATGQRDQPQH
TRBJ2-7	TRBV10-3	few	ATRIAGESYEQY